The present T cell receptor beta chain was sequenced within a study of T-cell memory formation after mild COVID-19. Broader study findings: Clonal second-wave expansions that peaked on day 37 had unconfirmed SARS-CoV-2 specificity.

Germline V gene sequence: CDR1 SQVTM, CDR2 ANQGSEA. With 5 bases clipped from V and 4 bases from J, the junction kept 4 bases outside the gene matches. There are 12 residues in the CDR3. This clonotype was seen at least ten times. Its antigen is unidentified. TCRdb re-analysed the 5' RACE reads in MiXCR, keeping a single row per CDR3 protein. This sample has some 150,000 distinct CDR3 sequences, with over 6% found just once. The chain employs TRBV29-1 and TRBJ1-2, with 7 nucleotides matching TRBD1. The source of this sequence is an adult woman who had mild COVID-19 (a few samples of this study predate the infection). Cell type and time point are not known. Sample: PBMCs or a T cell subset sorted from them (not recorded which). The CDR3 region is CSVLQGTYGYTF. The CDR3 DNA reads as TGCAGCGTTCTACAGGGGACCTATGGCTACACCTTC.